Listed here are 8 T cell receptor beta chains from one sample, sequenced in a study of blood T cell repertoires in COVID-19. Sequencing used immunoSEQ multiplex PCR; TCRdb keeps in-frame clones, though not all of them. The sample has around 250,000 clones, 86% seen once; the top ten hold roughly 2.3%. Specimen: peripheral blood. These receptor sequences come from a man aged 30 to 45 who had recovered from COVID-19.

This clone came up a few times. The chain couples TRBV30 to TRBJ1-6; 12 positions match TRBD1. The germline V gene encodes CDR1 GTSNPN and CDR2 SVGIG (reference sequence). The CDR3 totals 16 residues. J lost 10 bases, V lost 7 bases, and 14 bases had no gene match. The CDR3 DNA reads as TGTGCCTCAATACTCGCCGAGGGACAGGGGGCATCACCCCTCCACTTT. Its translation: CASILAEGQGASPLHF.

This chain links TRBV20-1 with TRBJ1-2, with D hard to call. V lost 8 bases, J lost 6 bases, and 13 bases lay in between. The CDR3 has 11 amino acids. Germline V lookup: CDR1 DFQATT, CDR2 SNEGSKA (reference sequence). In nucleotides, the CDR3 is TGCAGTCCTCCATCCTGGCATGGCTACACCTTC. Its protein is CSPPSWHGYTF.

The rearrangement links TRBV5-4 to TRBJ2-3; D not certain. Trimming took 4 bases from V and 0 from J, leaving 9 bases between them. Germline CDR1 is SGHNT and CDR2 is YYREEE (reference sequence). The CDR3 has 14 amino acids. The chain's CDR3 is CASSTTGSTDTQYF. The CDR3 DNA is TGTGCCAGCAGCACGACTGGCAGCACAGATACGCAGTATTTT.

J is TRBJ2-5 and V is TRBV13; no reliable D call. Germline loops: CDR1 PRHDT, CDR2 FYEKMQ (reference sequence). There are 14 residues in the CDR3. Trimming took 2 bases from V and 1 from J, leaving 8 bases between them. CDR3 protein: CASSLISPQETQYF. The CDR3 DNA sequence: TGTGCCAGCAGCTTAATCAGTCCCCAAGAGACCCAGTACTTC.

The rearrangement joins TRBV12-3 or TRBV12-4 to TRBJ2-2; D not resolved. V was cut by 4 bases and J by 4 bases, with 7 bases left in between. The CDR3 sequence is 13 residues long. Here the CDR3 DNA reads TGTGCCAGCAGTTCGAGTGGCACCGGGGAGCTGTTTTTT. Its translation: CASSSSGTGELFF.

This chain links TRBV6-6 with TRBJ1-4, with D possibly matching TRBD1 (5 bases). Trimming removed 10 bases from V and 6 bases from J, with 24 bases in between. The CDR3 spans 16 residues. Germline V lookup: CDR1 MNHNY, CDR2 SVGAGI (reference sequence). CDR3 in DNA: TGTGCCACCAAGGAACCTTATGGGGGGAAAGATGAAAAACTGTTTTTT. As protein: CATKEPYGGKDEKLFF.

J is TRBJ2-7 and V is TRBV5-1; 9 nucleotides agree with TRBD1. Trimming took 0 bases from V and 3 from J; bases not matched to a gene: 7. CDR1 and CDR2 (germline): SGHRS, YFSETQ. The length of the CDR3 is 16 residues. The CDR3: CASSLVGDRVYYEQYF. The DNA for the CDR3 is TGCGCCAGCAGCTTGGTAGGGGACAGGGTTTACTACGAGCAGTACTTC.

The CDR3 is CARRRRGTQYF. The CDR3 DNA follows: TGTGCCAGACGACGTAGGGGTACGCAGTATTTT. The chain couples TRBV5-3 to TRBJ2-3; weak D call: TRBD1 (5 bases). TRBV5-3 is known as an ORF, though its function is uncertain. Trimming took off 7 bases at V and 8 bases at J, with 11 bases between the two ends. The CDR3 contains 11 residues.